These 21 T cell receptor beta chains came from one sample sequenced in a study of vaccination and CD4 T cells after COVID-19. Time point of the sample: late sampling 161 to 241 days after vaccination in a few convalescent patients. Regarding treatment: roughly ten-day PBMC culture with coronavirus spike peptide pools or control peptides (ViraFEST assay). Their antigens are not known. The Oncomine TCR Beta short-read assay sequenced DNA from cultured CD4+ T cells. Via MiXCR, TCRdb re-called the PCR reads, giving one row per CDR3 protein. The sample includes about 25,000 distinct CDR3 sequences, 28% seen only once; the top ten take under 8.5%. Source: CD4+ T cells from blood, cultured in vitro, taken about 7 months after SARS-CoV-2 vaccination. All receptors derive from a human donor who had recovered from COVID-19.

J is TRBJ2-7 and V is TRBV6-1; D may match TRBD1 or TRBD2 (5 bases each). The germline CDR1 and CDR2 sequences are MNHNS and SASEGT. V was shortened by 4 bases and J by 2 bases, with 24 bases between the two germline ends. The CDR3 covers 18 residues. CDR3 in DNA: TGTGCCAGCAGTGTAGCCCCCGGGACCCGTCCGTCGACCTACGAGCAGTACTTC. This translates into CASSVAPGTRPSTYEQYF.

This clonotype was seen more than once but under ten times. The chain combines TRBV21-1 with TRBJ2-3; the tabulated D call, TRBD1, remains unverified against the DNA. TRBV21-1 is a pseudogene segment. The CDR3 runs to 16 residues. The CDR3 here is CASSKGDRGRPDTQYF. CDR3 sequence (DNA): TGTGCCAGCAGCAAAGGGGACAGGGGGAGGCCAGATACGCAGTATTTT.

This clonotype was seen only a few times. The V call is TRBV28, the J call TRBJ1-5; tentatively, D is TRBD1 (6 bases). CDR3 length: 16 residues. Germline V gives CDR1 MDHEN, CDR2 SYDVKM. V lost 5 bases, J lost 3 bases, and 17 bases lay in between. CDR3 coding DNA: TGTGCCAGCAGTCTCACTAAAACAGGGACCAATCAGCCCCAGCATTTT. Translated, it gives CASSLTKTGTNQPQHF.

This clonotype was counted only a few times. The V call is TRBV24-1, the J call TRBJ2-1, with 12 bases fitting TRBD2. Germline CDR1 reads KGHDR; CDR2 reads SFDVKD. The CDR3 contains 14 residues. The V segment lost 9 bases and the J segment 3 bases; nucleotides outside the gene matches: 2. This chain's CDR3 is CATETSGGYNEQFF. The CDR3 DNA is TGTGCCACCGAGACTAGCGGGGGCTACAATGAGCAGTTCTTC.

The chain recombines TRBV28 with TRBJ1-2; 9 bases align to TRBD1. Germline loops: CDR1 MDHEN, CDR2 SYDVKM. Unmatched junction bases numbered 12, after V lost 8 bases and J lost 2 bases. CDR3 length: 16 residues. CDR3 residues: CASSDRPGQGNYGYTF. The CDR3 region has the DNA TGTGCCAGCTCGGACAGACCGGGACAGGGAAACTATGGCTACACCTTC.

The sample holds a few counts of this clonotype. The gene calls are TRBV2 and TRBJ1-5; the D is unclear. Germline V gene lookup returns CDR1 SNHLY and CDR2 FYNNEI. V was clipped by 4 bases and J by 6 bases, with 16 bases between them. This CDR3 has 15 amino acids. The CDR3 loop is CASSGEGSGSQPQHF. CDR3 in DNA: TGTGCCAGCAGTGGCGAGGGTTCGGGGTCTCAGCCCCAGCATTTT.

By proportion, this clonotype is medium-sized. Here the CDR3 reads CASSLVALSSYEQYF. The CDR3 region has the DNA TGTGCCAGCAGCTTAGTAGCGTTAAGCTCCTACGAGCAGTACTTC. The chain is built from TRBV7-2 and TRBJ2-7; a weak D match, TRBD2 (5 bases). CDR1 and CDR2 from the germline V gene are SGHTA and FQGNSA. The CDR3 totals 15 residues. Deletions cut 1 base from V and 0 bases from J, with 10 bases between.

This clonotype has a handful of counts. The CDR3 is CASSLVPGGETQYF. The DNA of the CDR3 is TGTGCCAGCAGCTTGGTGCCTGGTGGAGAGACCCAGTACTTC. V gene TRBV5-4 combines with J gene TRBJ2-5, with D uncertain. Germline lookup yields CDR1 SGHNT and CDR2 YYREEE (reference sequence). V was cut by 0 bases and J by 4 bases, with 10 bases left in between. The CDR3 length is 14 residues.

This clonotype has only a few counts. The rearrangement uses TRBV6-1 and TRBJ2-3; TRBD2 agrees at 12 bases. V shed 6 bases, J shed 4 bases, and the junction held 5 bases outside the gene matches. The CDR3 has 15 amino acids. CDR1 is MNHNS, CDR2 SASEGT, per germline. CDR3 residues: CASSDLAGGSDTQYF. In DNA, the CDR3 is TGTGCCAGCAGCGACCTAGCGGGAGGGTCAGATACGCAGTATTTT.

This clonotype has just a few counts. J is TRBJ2-7 and V is TRBV2; D is unclear. Germline V gene data show CDR1 as SNHLY and CDR2 as FYNNEI. Trimming pared 10 bases from V and 5 bases from J, leaving 18 bases between. CDR3 length: 13 amino acids. The CDR3 loop is CATNRPLEDEQYF. Written as DNA, the CDR3 is TGTGCCACCAACCGGCCCCTGGAAGACGAGCAGTACTTC.

V gene TRBV20-1 combines with J gene TRBJ2-7, with 10 bases matching TRBD1. The V gene end was trimmed by 4 bases and the J gene end by 3 bases; junction bases not matched to a gene: 6. Germline assignment: CDR1 DFQATT and CDR2 SNEGSKA (reference sequence). This CDR3 spans 14 amino acids. The CDR3 nucleotides read TGCAGTGCTATTCGGACAGGGGGAATCTACGAGCAGTACTTC. It is translated as CSAIRTGGIYEQYF.

The V gene is TRBV6-2 or TRBV6-3, the J gene TRBJ1-6; weak D call: TRBD1 (6 bases). The CDR3 totals 14 residues. Germline CDR1 MNHEY, CDR2 SVGEGT. Trimming took off 2 bases at V and 7 bases at J, with 9 bases between the two ends. For the CDR3, the DNA is TGTGCCAGCAGTTACACAGGGATGAATTCACCCCTCCACTTT. Its translation is CASSYTGMNSPLHF.

This clonotype was detected a few times. V and J are TRBV7-6 and TRBJ2-2; the match to TRBD2 covers 8 bases. This CDR3 is built from 15 residues. V shed 5 bases and J 7 bases; nucleotides not matched to a gene: 9. Germline V lookup: CDR1 SGHVS, CDR2 FNYEAQ. CDR3: CASSPQAGAYGELFF. In nucleotides, the CDR3 is TGTGCCAGCAGCCCCCAAGCGGGAGCCTACGGGGAGCTGTTTTTT.

The V gene is TRBV15, the J gene TRBJ2-5, with 9 bases lining up with TRBD1. Germline V gene data show CDR1 as LNHNV and CDR2 as YYDKDF (reference sequence). This CDR3 is built from 16 residues. V lost 0 bases to trimming and J lost 5 bases; unmatched junction nucleotides: 7. The CDR3, as DNA: TGTGCCACCAGCAGAGATTACGGACAGGGGCGTGAGACCCAGTACTTC. Translating it yields CATSRDYGQGRETQYF.

This clonotype was recorded a few times. V gene TRBV20-1 combines with J gene TRBJ1-1; D perhaps matches TRBD1 (6 bases). The V and J ends lost 6 bases and 0 bases respectively, with 20 bases between them. The CDR3 is 16 residues long. Germline CDR1 is DFQATT and CDR2 is SNEGSKA (reference sequence). In DNA, the CDR3 is TGCAGTGCGTCCTTGGGGGGGGCCGGGATGAACACTGAAGCTTTCTTT. Protein sequence: CSASLGGAGMNTEAFF.

This clonotype was detected only a few times. The CDR3 loop is CSADPGLGMHEQFF. CDR3 coding DNA: TGCAGTGCCGACCCGGGACTAGGTATGCATGAGCAGTTCTTC. This chain connects TRBV20-1 to TRBJ2-1, with TRBD2 identical over 8 bases. After removal of 6 bases from V and 8 bases from J, the junction contained 12 bases not matched to a gene. CDR3 length: 14 amino acids. Germline-derived CDR1 and CDR2 are DFQATT and SNEGSKA (reference sequence).

The chain combines TRBV7-9 with TRBJ1-1; possibly TRBD1 for D (5 bases). This CDR3 spans 12 amino acids. Trimming shortened V by 2 bases and J by 8 bases, and 9 bases separated the two germline ends. The germline CDR1 and CDR2 sequences are SEHNR and FQNEAQ (reference sequence). CDR3 region: CASSLPGGEAFF. As DNA, the CDR3 is TGTGCCAGCAGCTTACCGGGGGGGGAAGCTTTCTTT.

This clonotype was found a few times. CDR3 sequence: CSARNRHGYTF. CDR3 bases: TGCAGTGCTAGAAACAGGCATGGCTACACCTTC. The rearrangement joins TRBV20-1 to TRBJ1-2; maybe TRBD1 (5 bases). The V end was cut by 2 bases, the J end by 6 bases, with 7 bases between. Germline lookup yields CDR1 DFQATT and CDR2 SNEGSKA (reference sequence). The CDR3 is made up of 11 amino acids.

This clonotype is classed as medium-sized. This chain links TRBV7-8 with TRBJ2-5, with a weak D call TRBD2 (6 bases). V lost 5 bases and J 10 bases, leaving 11 bases between the germline ends. CDR3 size: 11 residues. Germline V gene sequence: CDR1 SGHVS, CDR2 FQNEAQ. The CDR3 DNA reads TGTGCCAGCAGCCAGTTGGGGGGCCAGTACTTC. Translating it yields CASSQLGGQYF. The full variable domain, completed using reference TRBV7-8 and TRBJ2-5, is GAGVSQSPRYKVAKRGQDVALRCDPISGHVSLFWYQQALGQGPEFLTYFQNEAQLDKSGLPSDRFFAERPEGSVSTLKIQRTQQEDSAVYLCASSQLGGQYFGPGTRLLVL.

The V gene is TRBV5-1, the J gene TRBJ1-1; no reliable D call. The V and J ends lost 4 bases and 1 base respectively, with 14 bases between them. CDR1 SGHRS and CDR2 YFSETQ come from the germline V gene. The length of the CDR3 is 15 residues. In DNA, the CDR3 is TGCGCCAGCAGCCCACAGACACCGGAGAACACTGAAGCTTTCTTT. It is translated as CASSPQTPENTEAFF.

This clonotype is judged medium-sized. The gene calls are TRBV6-1 and TRBJ2-7; no reliable D call. The CDR3 is made up of 13 amino acids. Deletions cut 0 bases from V and 3 bases from J, with 6 bases between. Germline V gene sequence: CDR1 MNHNS, CDR2 SASEGT. CDR3 sequence: CASSEAGNYEQYF. The CDR3 coding sequence is TGTGCCAGCAGTGAAGCAGGGAACTACGAGCAGTACTTC.